The next 23 T cell receptor beta chains were all read from a single sample in a study of monozygotic twins with inflammatory bowel disease. After re-calling the 5' RACE reads, TCRdb lists one entry per CDR3 protein, DNA absent. The specimen's table records some 440,000 distinct CDR3 sequences. What was sequenced was blood. Every receptor here comes from a human donor with ulcerative colitis or Crohn's disease, or a healthy co-twin of an affected twin (not recorded which).

The chain carries TRBV27 and TRBJ1-5. This CDR3 has 15 residues. The V gene's germline CDR1 is MNHEY and CDR2 SMNVEV (reference sequence). This CDR3 reads CASSQTGPSNQPQHF.

The V gene is TRBV5-1, the J gene TRBJ2-1. This CDR3 comprises 13 residues. Germline V gene data show CDR1 as SGHRS and CDR2 as YFSETQ. CDR3 amino acids: CASSPMWGNEQFF.

V usage is TRBV5-1 and J usage is TRBJ1-1. The CDR3 is 14 residues long. Germline V gene sequence: CDR1 SGHRS, CDR2 YFSETQ. The CDR3 loop reads CASEPGGRGTEAFF.

This chain joins TRBV11-2 and TRBJ2-2. Germline assignment: CDR1 SGHAT and CDR2 FQNNGV. The CDR3 is made up of 14 amino acids. The CDR3 reads CASSLVSDTGELFF.

The V gene is TRBV30, the J gene TRBJ2-5. Germline V lookup: CDR1 GTSNPN, CDR2 SVGIG (reference sequence). The CDR3 is made up of 13 amino acids. The CDR3: CAWSSGVQETQYF.

The chain is built from TRBV20-1 and TRBJ1-1; the D gene TCRdb calls, TRBD1, cannot be checked with no DNA. The CDR3 covers 14 residues. Germline CDR1 is DFQATT and CDR2 is SNEGSKA (reference sequence). The CDR3 spells CSAPGGRSNTEAFF.

The chain carries TRBV9 and TRBJ2-7; TCRdb indicates TRBD1, and absent DNA this call remains unverified. The CDR3 has 14 amino acids. The germline V gene encodes CDR1 SGDLS and CDR2 YYNGEE. The CDR3 sequence: CASSLHQGFGEQYF.

The chain links TRBV28 to TRBJ1-6. In germline, CDR1 is MDHEN, CDR2 SYDVKM. This CDR3 comprises 15 residues. The CDR3 sequence is CASMPESSYNSPLHF.

This chain connects TRBV25-1 to TRBJ2-2. Germline-derived CDR1 and CDR2 are MGHDK and SYGVNS. CDR3 length equals 14 residues. This chain's CDR3 is CASGYESGAGELFF.

V usage is TRBV7-9 and J usage is TRBJ1-4; TCRdb proposes TRBD1, but this gene call is untestable without DNA. There are 17 residues in the CDR3. Per germline, CDR1 SEHNR and CDR2 FQNEAQ (reference sequence). The CDR3 here is CASSLALARVPNEKLFF.

The V and J genes are TRBV27 and TRBJ1-2. This CDR3 is 14 amino acids long. Germline values: CDR1 MNHEY, CDR2 SMNVEV (reference sequence). CDR3 sequence: CASSLMPGLSGYTF.

The genes are TRBV10-3 and TRBJ2-2; lacking DNA, the TRBD2 call made by TCRdb goes unchecked. Germline CDR1 is ENHRY and CDR2 is SYGVKD. The CDR3 is made up of 15 amino acids. The CDR3: CAISETSGNTGELFF.

The chain employs TRBV6-2 or TRBV6-3 and TRBJ2-3. CDR3 length equals 15 residues. Per the germline V gene, CDR1 is MNHEY and CDR2 is SVGEGT. The CDR3 spells CATSPWRTSTDTQYF.

V usage is TRBV5-1 and J usage is TRBJ1-2. This CDR3 is 14 amino acids long. CDR1 and CDR2 from the germline V gene are SGHRS and YFSETQ. The CDR3: CASSLVPQDYGYTF.

The rearrangement uses TRBV10-3 and TRBJ2-7. The CDR3 is 15 residues long. In germline, CDR1 is ENHRY, CDR2 SYGVKD. The CDR3 here is CAISESFGGSYEQYF.

The chain joins TRBV3-1 to TRBJ2-5. The germline gives CDR1 LGHDT, CDR2 YNNKEL (reference sequence). The CDR3 contains 15 residues. CDR3 in amino acids: CASSPTYGQKETQYF.

This chain links TRBV29-1 with TRBJ1-2. Looked up from germline, CDR1 is SQVTM and CDR2 is ANQGSEA. This CDR3 has 15 amino acids. The CDR3 sequence is CSVGTGTSPTYGYTF.

The V and J genes are TRBV20-1 and TRBJ1-2; as DNA is missing, the TRBD1 call by TCRdb cannot be tested. CDR1 DFQATT and CDR2 SNEGSKA come from the germline V gene (reference sequence). This CDR3 region has 13 residues. This chain's CDR3 is CSARAPTGDGYTF.

The chain links TRBV7-3 to TRBJ2-7; TCRdb's D gene call, TRBD2, goes unchecked for lack of DNA. The CDR3 is 13 amino acids. Germline CDR1 reads SGHTA; CDR2 reads FQGTGA. The CDR3 region is CASRGPGSNEQYF.

V gene TRBV7-2 combines with J gene TRBJ2-1; TCRdb returns TRBD2, unconfirmable since there is no DNA. CDR3 length equals 15 residues. Germline CDR1 and CDR2: SGHTA and FQGNSA. The CDR3 sequence: CASTLGLAAYNEQFF.

This sequence joins TRBV11-2 and TRBJ2-1; the TRBD2 assignment by TCRdb is unverifiable without DNA. The CDR3 is 15 residues long. Germline CDR1 SGHAT, CDR2 FQNNGV. CDR3 region: CASSHVTGGLNEQFF.

J is TRBJ2-7 and V is TRBV5-4; lacking DNA, the TRBD1 call made by TCRdb goes unchecked. Germline assignment: CDR1 SGHNT and CDR2 YYREEE (reference sequence). The CDR3 has 17 amino acids. The CDR3 loop is CASSSQGAVSTTGEQYF.

The chain links TRBV30 to TRBJ1-2; TCRdb picks TRBD1, but there is no DNA to check that call. CDR1 and CDR2 (germline): GTSNPN, SVGIG (reference sequence). The CDR3 runs to 13 residues. The CDR3: CAWSVDSDYGYTF.